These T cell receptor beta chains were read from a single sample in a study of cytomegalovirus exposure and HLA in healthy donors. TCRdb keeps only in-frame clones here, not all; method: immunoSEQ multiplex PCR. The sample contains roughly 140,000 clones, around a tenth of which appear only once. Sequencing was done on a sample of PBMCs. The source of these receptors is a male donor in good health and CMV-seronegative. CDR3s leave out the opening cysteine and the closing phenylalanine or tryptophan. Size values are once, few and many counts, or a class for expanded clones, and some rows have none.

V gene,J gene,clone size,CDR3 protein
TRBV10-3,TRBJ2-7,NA,AIGMVLAEQY
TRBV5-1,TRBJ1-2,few,ASSLDLSRHYGYT
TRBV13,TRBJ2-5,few,ASCRGRTETQY
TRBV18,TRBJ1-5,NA,ASSPQPYSNQPQH
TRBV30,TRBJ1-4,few,AWSREAWEKLF
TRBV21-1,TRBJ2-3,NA,ASTTGLAGGTSITDTQY
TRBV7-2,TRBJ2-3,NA,ASSLAGVSTDTQY
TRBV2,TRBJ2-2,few,ASSWTGGAGELF
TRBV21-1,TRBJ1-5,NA,ASSKARGTGRNQPQH
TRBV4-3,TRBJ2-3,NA,ASSQDGSGGAGDTQY
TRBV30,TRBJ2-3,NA,ALTSGAHTDTQY
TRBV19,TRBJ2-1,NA,ASKPRGPYNEQF
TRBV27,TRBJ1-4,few,ASSAYGQGVTNEKLF
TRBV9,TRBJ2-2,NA,ASSSPRTSEPTGELF
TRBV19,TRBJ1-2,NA,ASSPAGTGVYHYT
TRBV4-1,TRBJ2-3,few,ASSPHPLEGATDTQY
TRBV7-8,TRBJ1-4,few,ASSGDRRSGFATNEKLF
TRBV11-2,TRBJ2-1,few,ASSLGQRIYSDEQF
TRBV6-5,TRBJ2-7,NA,ASSSPGGRAYEQY
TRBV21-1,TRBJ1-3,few,ASKRACPLT
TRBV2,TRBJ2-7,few,ASSVGQGWYEQY
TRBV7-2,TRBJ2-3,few,ASSFSGGGGAQY
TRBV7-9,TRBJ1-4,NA,ASSLGDSTFNEKLF
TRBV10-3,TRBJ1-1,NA,AISGSTEAF
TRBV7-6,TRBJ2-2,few,VSSARLAGGSNTGELF
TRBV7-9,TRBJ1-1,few,ASSTRTGRDTEAF
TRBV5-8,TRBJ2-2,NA,ASRGRGTGELF
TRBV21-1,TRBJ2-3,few,ASSKVGRAKQKPGRATDTQY
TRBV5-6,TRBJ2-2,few,ASSANRGLTGELF
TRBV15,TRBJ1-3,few,ATSWRGTDTIY
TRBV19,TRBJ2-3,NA,ASSRLSTDTQY
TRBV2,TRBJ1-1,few,ASSGGGGGNMNTEAF
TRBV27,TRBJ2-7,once,ASSSQGRIPHEQY
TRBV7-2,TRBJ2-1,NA,ASSFGGVRGFDEQF
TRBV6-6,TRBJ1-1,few,ASSAPTGANTEAF